Listed below are T cell receptor beta chains from one sample, sequenced in a study of response to subunit inactivated influenza vaccine. TCRdb re-called the RT-PCR reads with MiXCR, one entry per CDR3 protein. This sample yields over 400,000 distinct CDR3 sequences, of which 10% to 15% are seen a single time; about an eighth belongs to the top ten. The sequences come from PBMCs from blood, collected around seven weeks after vaccination. The receptors shown here come from a man aged 45-60 years who received an inactivated influenza vaccine. Each CDR3 is given with its conserved first and last residue. D genes are given only for firm matches. Only part of the rows carry a size: once, few, many, or a class if the clone is expanded.

J,size,D,V,CDR3,DNA
TRBJ2-3,many,TRBD1,TRBV12-3/TRBV12-4,CASSGTGEGSTDTQYF,TGTGCCAGCAGTGGGACAGGGGAAGGCTCTACAGATACGCAGTATTTT
TRBJ2-5,many,.,TRBV5-6,CASSLVGSVETQYF,TGTGCCAGCAGCTTGGTGGGTTCCGTGGAGACCCAGTACTTC
TRBJ2-5,few,TRBD1,TRBV6-1,CASRLRQGPTFGETQYF,TGTGCCAGCAGGTTGAGACAGGGTCCTACCTTCGGAGAGACCCAGTACTTC
TRBJ2-5,few,.,TRBV12-3/TRBV12-4,CASTTAGPRQTQYF,TGTGCCAGCACCACCGCTGGGCCGCGACAGACCCAGTACTTC
TRBJ1-1,few,TRBD1,TRBV5-1,CASSPATGANTEAFF,TGCGCCAGCAGCCCGGCTACAGGGGCGAACACTGAAGCTTTCTTT
TRBJ2-7,few,TRBD1,TRBV29-1,CSVVKQGKSYEQYF,TGCAGCGTTGTTAAACAGGGGAAGTCCTACGAGCAGTACTTC
TRBJ1-4,many,.,TRBV11-2,CASSSDLGEKLFF,TGTGCCAGCAGCTCGGATCTGGGCGAAAAACTGTTTTTT
TRBJ2-2,.,.,TRBV20-1,CSAKTGRNTGELFF,TGCAGTGCCAAAACAGGGCGCAACACCGGGGAGCTGTTTTTT
TRBJ2-7,few,TRBD1,TRBV14,CASSQDRGGPNEQYF,TGTGCCAGCAGCCAAGATCGAGGGGGCCCCAACGAGCAGTACTTC
TRBJ2-2,few,TRBD2,TRBV6-1,CASSSGRAGTTGELFF,TGTGCCAGTTCTAGCGGGAGGGCCGGTACCACCGGGGAGCTGTTTTTT
TRBJ2-1,few,TRBD2,TRBV4-3,CASSQDPGGSSGGEQFF,TGCGCCAGCAGCCAAGATCCGGGTGGGAGTAGCGGGGGTGAGCAGTTCTTC
TRBJ2-1,few,.,TRBV7-2,CASSQRTGRVQEQFF,TGTGCCAGCAGCCAGAGGACAGGGAGGGTACAAGAGCAGTTCTTC
TRBJ2-5,few,TRBD2,TRBV20-1,CSARKDGSGSGTQYF,TGCAGTGCTAGAAAAGACGGAAGCGGGAGTGGAACCCAGTACTTC
TRBJ2-7,.,TRBD2,TRBV20-1,CSACTSGGFNEQYF,TGCAGTGCGTGTACTAGCGGGGGGTTCAACGAGCAGTACTTC
TRBJ1-4,few,.,TRBV10-3,CAITNKRDAEKLFF,TGTGCCATCACTAACAAAAGAGACGCTGAAAAACTGTTTTTT
TRBJ2-7,many,.,TRBV25-1,CASSALWSYEQYF,TGTGCCAGCAGTGCCCTCTGGTCCTACGAGCAGTACTTC
TRBJ2-7,few,TRBD2,TRBV6-2/TRBV6-3,CASSKAGTSGRMYEQYF,TGTGCCAGCAGTAAAGCCGGGACTAGCGGGAGGATGTACGAGCAGTACTTC
TRBJ2-7,many,TRBD2,TRBV20-1,CSAREGTSGRMYEQYF,TGCAGTGCTAGAGAGGGGACTAGCGGGAGGATGTACGAGCAGTACTTC
TRBJ1-5,many,.,TRBV20-1,CSARQGNQPQHF,TGCAGTGCTAGACAGGGCAATCAGCCCCAGCATTTT
TRBJ2-1,few,.,TRBV29-1,CTGGQSNYNEQFF,TGCACCGGGGGGCAGAGTAACTACAATGAGCAGTTCTTC
TRBJ2-7,.,TRBD2,TRBV6-1,CASSGLADSYEQYF,TGTGCCAGCAGTGGACTAGCGGACTCCTACGAGCAGTACTTC
TRBJ2-7,few,.,TRBV12-3/TRBV12-4,CASSPYPGLTYEQYF,TGTGCCAGCAGCCCCTATCCGGGACTCACCTACGAGCAGTACTTC